The 25 T cell receptor beta chains below were found in one sample sequenced in a study of T cell clusters in autoimmune cytopenias. TRB was amplified from 250 ng of peripheral blood genomic DNA per sample. TRB rearrangements were amplified by touch-down multiplex PCR with mixed TRB-A/B primers. From its re-call of the multiplex PCR reads, TCRdb lists each CDR3 protein once, without DNA. This table holds about 4,900 distinct CDR3 sequences. Sequencing input: peripheral blood. The receptors shown here come from a human donor with an autoimmune cytopenia or autoimmune hepatitis (not recorded which).

This sequence joins TRBV5-1 and TRBJ2-7; absent DNA, TCRdb's TRBD1 call cannot be checked. This CDR3 spans 14 amino acids. Germline values: CDR1 SGHRS, CDR2 YFSETQ. The CDR3 sequence: CASSLARGRYEQYF.

By frequency, this clonotype is medium-sized. The genes are TRBV12-3 or TRBV12-4 and TRBJ2-3; lacking DNA, the TRBD1 call made by TCRdb goes unchecked. The CDR3 is made up of 17 amino acids. CDR3 region: CASSRQGSRSGTDTQYF.

Judged by frequency, this clonotype is medium-sized. The J gene is TRBJ1-3, the V gene TRBV5-6. Germline lookup yields CDR1 SGHDT and CDR2 YYEEEE. CDR3 length: 16 amino acids. The CDR3 loop reads CASSPLRGLGGNTIYF.

Measured by frequency, this clonotype is medium-sized. The rearrangement links TRBV19 to TRBJ1-2; as DNA is missing, the TRBD1 call by TCRdb cannot be tested. This CDR3 region has 13 residues. Germline assignment: CDR1 LNHDA and CDR2 SQIVND (reference sequence). CDR3: CASSRRGGYGYTF.

The chain joins TRBV10-1 to TRBJ2-5; TCRdb returns TRBD1, unconfirmable since there is no DNA. This CDR3 comprises 16 residues. The germline CDR1 and CDR2 sequences are WNHNN and SYGVQD (reference sequence). CDR3 protein: CASSETGTGGQETQYF.

The rearrangement joins TRBV28 to TRBJ2-3; as DNA is missing, the TRBD1 call by TCRdb cannot be tested. Germline assignment: CDR1 MDHEN and CDR2 SYDVKM. This CDR3 region has 17 residues. The CDR3 spells CASSFGPRGTSTDTQYF.

This clonotype is deemed medium-sized by its frequency. V is TRBV15 and J is TRBJ2-1; TCRdb designates TRBD2, a call that cannot be tested without DNA. Germline V gene lookup returns CDR1 LNHNV and CDR2 YYDKDF (reference sequence). CDR3 size: 13 residues. CDR3 sequence: CATSRDQAGERFF.

Frequency places this clonotype as medium-sized. The rearrangement links TRBV10-3 to TRBJ2-7; TCRdb's D call of TRBD1 is untestable without DNA. This CDR3 has 14 residues. The germline CDR1 and CDR2 sequences are ENHRY and SYGVKD. Here the CDR3 reads CAITRSRDSYEQYF.

Judged by frequency, this clonotype is medium-sized. The rearrangement joins TRBV12-3 or TRBV12-4 to TRBJ1-1; TCRdb gives TRBD1 as the D gene, but with no DNA this cannot be confirmed. The CDR3 is 14 amino acids. The CDR3 sequence: CASRTGGWRTEAFF.

Judged by frequency, this clonotype is medium-sized. The V call is TRBV7-6, the J call TRBJ2-3; the TRBD2 assignment by TCRdb is unverifiable without DNA. This CDR3 has 17 residues. Germline CDR1 is SGHVS and CDR2 is FNYEAQ. CDR3 loop: CASSLRTSGWVGDTQYF.

Judged by frequency, this clonotype is medium-sized. The chain uses TRBV7-9 and TRBJ1-2; TCRdb's assignment of TRBD1 cannot be checked, as there is no DNA. CDR3 size: 12 residues. From germline, CDR1 is SEHNR and CDR2 FQNEAQ (reference sequence). CDR3 protein: CASSSDRGKHTF.

This clonotype counts as medium-sized by frequency. The chain is built from TRBV19 and TRBJ1-5; no DNA is available, so the TRBD1 call from TCRdb remains unchecked. The CDR3 runs 16 residues. CDR1 LNHDA and CDR2 SQIVND come from the germline V gene (reference sequence). The CDR3 protein is CASSIPQGQGNQPQHF. Filled out from reference TRBV19 and TRBJ1-5, the complete variable domain reads DGGITQSPKYLFRKEGQNVTLSCEQNLNHDAMYWYRQDPGQGLRLIYYSQIVNDFQKGDIAEGYSVSREKKESFPLTVTSAQKNPTAFYLCASSIPQGQGNQPQHFGDGTRLSIL.

The chain couples TRBV13 to TRBJ1-1. The CDR3 loop spans 14 amino acids. CDR1 and CDR2 (germline): PRHDT, FYEKMQ (reference sequence). The CDR3: CASSLTRPTTEAFF. Drawing the rest from reference TRBV13 and TRBJ1-1, the complete variable domain is AAGVIQSPRHLIKEKRETATLKCYPIPRHDTVYWYQQGPGQDPQFLISFYEKMQSDKGSIPDRFSAQQFSDYHSELNMSSLELGDSALYFCASSLTRPTTEAFFGQGTRLTVV.

The V and J genes are TRBV7-9 and TRBJ1-2; TCRdb names TRBD1, which stays unverified in the absence of DNA. Germline V CDR1 and CDR2: SEHNR, FQNEAQ (reference sequence). CDR3 length: 13 amino acids. CDR3 amino acids: CASWAGTGEGYTF.

This clonotype ranks as medium-sized in terms of frequency. The rearrangement links TRBV19 to TRBJ1-1; there is no DNA to check the TCRdb D call of TRBD1. The CDR3 contains 11 residues. The germline gives CDR1 LNHDA, CDR2 SQIVND (reference sequence). CDR3 sequence: CASSTYREAFF. Based on the CDR3 plus reference TRBV19 and TRBJ1-1, the full variable domain is DGGITQSPKYLFRKEGQNVTLSCEQNLNHDAMYWYRQDPGQGLRLIYYSQIVNDFQKGDIAEGYSVSREKKESFPLTVTSAQKNPTAFYLCASSTYREAFFGQGTRLTVV.

This clonotype is classed as medium-sized (0.01 to 0.1%) by frequency. The J gene is TRBJ1-2, the V gene TRBV18; the D gene TCRdb calls, TRBD1, cannot be checked with no DNA. The germline gives CDR1 KGHSH, CDR2 LQKENI. The CDR3 has 14 amino acids. The chain's CDR3 is CASSPGTENYGYTF.

This chain links TRBV20-1 with TRBJ2-7; TCRdb names TRBD1, which stays unverified in the absence of DNA. The CDR3 has 15 amino acids. Germline-derived CDR1 and CDR2 are DFQATT and SNEGSKA (reference sequence). This chain's CDR3 is CSARDKGTGTYEQYF.

The chain has TRBV6-2 or TRBV6-3 and TRBJ2-2; TCRdb picks TRBD1, but there is no DNA to check that call. Germline assignment: CDR1 MNHEY and CDR2 SVGEGT. This CDR3 comprises 12 residues. The CDR3 spells CASSRGQGELFF.

Measured by frequency, this clonotype is large (0.1 to 1%). This chain joins TRBV29-1 and TRBJ2-7. The germline CDR1 and CDR2 sequences are SQVTM and ANQGSEA. The CDR3 runs to 13 residues. The CDR3 loop is CSVEQDTPYEQYF.

This clonotype counts as medium-sized by frequency. V gene TRBV19 combines with J gene TRBJ1-5. CDR1 and CDR2 from the germline V gene are LNHDA and SQIVND (reference sequence). CDR3 length equals 14 residues. CDR3 region: CASRRDWSNQPQHF.

This clonotype counts as medium-sized (0.01 to 0.1%) by frequency. V is TRBV29-1 and J is TRBJ2-3; TCRdb's D gene call, TRBD2, goes unchecked for lack of DNA. The CDR3 loop spans 16 amino acids. Germline V gene lookup returns CDR1 SQVTM and CDR2 ANQGSEA. CDR3 amino acids: CSVTNLPGSATDTQYF.

Measured by frequency, this clonotype is medium-sized. The chain couples TRBV20-1 to TRBJ2-5; TCRdb outputs TRBD1, but without DNA this stays unchecked. The CDR3 covers 14 residues. The germline V gene has CDR1 DFQATT and CDR2 SNEGSKA (reference sequence). CDR3 sequence reads: CSARPDSGLETQYF.

The chain has TRBV11-3 and TRBJ2-5; TCRdb designates TRBD1, a call that cannot be tested without DNA. This CDR3 spans 17 amino acids. In germline, CDR1 is SGHNT, CDR2 YENEEA. The CDR3 sequence is CASSLKDRGQFRETQYF.

By frequency, this clonotype registers large. CDR3: CSVRDSLDYGYTF. The genes are TRBV29-1 and TRBJ1-2. The CDR3 has 13 residues. Germline V gives CDR1 SQVTM, CDR2 ANQGSEA.

V is TRBV5-4 and J is TRBJ2-4. Per germline, CDR1 SGHNT and CDR2 YYREEE (reference sequence). The CDR3 sequence is 15 residues long. CDR3 protein: CASSLVGLVNYEQYF. Combining the CDR3 with reference TRBV5-4 and TRBJ2-4 gives the whole variable domain ETGVTQSPTHLIKTRGQQVTLRCSSQSGHNTVSWYQQALGQGPQFIFQYYREEENGRGNFPPRFSGLQFPNYSSELNVNALELDDSALYLCASSLVGLVNYEQYFGAGTRLSVL.